This T cell receptor beta chain was recorded in a study of cytomegalovirus exposure and HLA in healthy donors. General study findings and limits: Judged likely to be a sequencing artifact was a cluster of highly shared sequence variants. Common viral pathogens were later found to be apparently linked to several of the most significant clusters. Data from an earlier analysis indicated that most TCR beta V segments were productive either about 87% or about 30% of the time.

Everyone who donated was a healthy bone marrow donor. Points on this clone: Antigen: not known.

A multiplex PCR was run with 60 Vbeta primers and 13 Jbeta primers. This table comes from immunoSEQ multiplex PCR, and its TCRdb copy is limited to in-frame clones, with some not included. In the table there are some 190,000 clones, around 90% of which are singletons. The CDR3 length is 15 residues. The V gene's germline CDR1 is SGHTS and CDR2 YDEGEE. V lost 4 bases, J lost 4 bases, and 3 bases stayed unmatched. The clonotype was recovered from a boy between 2 and 10 years old in good health and CMV-seronegative. The material sequenced was PBMCs. The chain is built from TRBV5-8 and TRBJ2-7, with 15 bases aligning to TRBD2. CDR3 amino acids: CASSIGTSGRYEQYF. Written as DNA, the CDR3 is TGTGCCAGCAGCATCGGGACTAGCGGGAGGTACGAGCAGTACTTC.